This T cell receptor beta chain was recorded in a study of blood T cells in healthy people across ages. Whole-study results and caveats: The unsorted PBMCs prevented any conclusive comparison of naive versus antigen-experienced cells.

It was with a sample-barcoded 5' primer and a J-beta primer mix that a second PCR of about 6 to 11 cycles was run. TCRdb reanalysed the 5' RACE reads using MiXCR and keeps one entry per CDR3 protein. The sample consists of fewer than 2 million distinct CDR3 sequences, roughly two fifths of them appearing once. This clonotype occurred once. The antigen remains undetermined. Sequenced material: blood. This sequence originates from a human donor in good health.

The CDR3 sequence is CASSLDVAGGLSTDTQYF. As DNA, the CDR3 is TGTGCCAGCAGCTTAGATGTAGCGGGGGGCCTCAGCACAGATACGCAGTATTTT. The chain has TRBV7-2 and TRBJ2-3, with 10 bases aligning to TRBD2. Germline CDR1 is SGHTA and CDR2 is FQGNSA. J lost 0 bases, V lost 1 base, and 7 bases had no gene match. This CDR3 contains 18 residues.